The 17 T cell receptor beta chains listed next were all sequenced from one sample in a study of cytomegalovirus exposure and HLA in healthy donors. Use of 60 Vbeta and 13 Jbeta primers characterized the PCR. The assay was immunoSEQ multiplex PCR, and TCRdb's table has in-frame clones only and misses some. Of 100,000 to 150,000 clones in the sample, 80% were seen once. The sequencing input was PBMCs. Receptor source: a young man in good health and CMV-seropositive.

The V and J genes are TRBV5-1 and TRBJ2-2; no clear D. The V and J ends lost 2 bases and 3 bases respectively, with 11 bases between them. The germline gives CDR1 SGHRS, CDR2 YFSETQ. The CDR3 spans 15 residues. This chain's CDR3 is CASSFRQVDTGELFF. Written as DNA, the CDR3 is TGCGCCAGCAGCTTCCGTCAGGTGGACACCGGGGAGCTGTTTTTT.

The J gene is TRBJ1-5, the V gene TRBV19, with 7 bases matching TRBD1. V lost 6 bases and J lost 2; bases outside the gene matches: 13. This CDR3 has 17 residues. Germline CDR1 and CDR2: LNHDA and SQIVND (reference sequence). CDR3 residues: CASSHRQGRWGNQPQHF. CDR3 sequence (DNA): TGTGCCAGTAGCCATCGACAGGGCAGATGGGGCAATCAGCCCCAGCATTTT.

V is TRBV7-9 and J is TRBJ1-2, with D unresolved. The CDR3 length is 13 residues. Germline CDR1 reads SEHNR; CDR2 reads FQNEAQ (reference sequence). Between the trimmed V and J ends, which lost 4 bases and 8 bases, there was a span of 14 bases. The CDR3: CASSSPSGEGYTF. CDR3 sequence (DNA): TGTGCCAGCAGCTCCCCCTCCGGGGAGGGCTACACCTTC.

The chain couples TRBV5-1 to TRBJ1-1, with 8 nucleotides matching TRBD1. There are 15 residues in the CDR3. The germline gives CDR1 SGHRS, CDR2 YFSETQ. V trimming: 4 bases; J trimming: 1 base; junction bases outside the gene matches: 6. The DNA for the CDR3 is TGCGCCAGCAGCCCGAGGACAGGGAGGAACACTGAAGCTTTCTTT. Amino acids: CASSPRTGRNTEAFF.

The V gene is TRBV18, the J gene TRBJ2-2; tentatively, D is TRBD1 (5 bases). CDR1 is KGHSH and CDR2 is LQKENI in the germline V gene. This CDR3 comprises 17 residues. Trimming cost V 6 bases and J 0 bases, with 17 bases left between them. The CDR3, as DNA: TGTGCCAGCTCGCTCTCAAAGGGGATCGCGAACACCGGGGAGCTGTTTTTT. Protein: CASSLSKGIANTGELFF.

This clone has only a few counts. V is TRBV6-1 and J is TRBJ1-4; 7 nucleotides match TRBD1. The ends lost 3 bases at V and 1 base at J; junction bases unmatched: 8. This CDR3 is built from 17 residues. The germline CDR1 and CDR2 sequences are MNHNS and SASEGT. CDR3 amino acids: CASSDRHRGETNEKLFF. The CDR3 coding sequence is TGTGCCAGCAGTGACCGGCACAGGGGAGAAACTAATGAAAAACTGTTTTTT.

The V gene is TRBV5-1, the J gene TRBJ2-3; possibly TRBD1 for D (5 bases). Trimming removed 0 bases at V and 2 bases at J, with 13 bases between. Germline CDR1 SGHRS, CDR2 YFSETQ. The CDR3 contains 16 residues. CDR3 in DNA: TGCGCCAGCAGCTTGGCAGGGCACTTCCCCACAGATACGCAGTATTTT. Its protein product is CASSLAGHFPTDTQYF.

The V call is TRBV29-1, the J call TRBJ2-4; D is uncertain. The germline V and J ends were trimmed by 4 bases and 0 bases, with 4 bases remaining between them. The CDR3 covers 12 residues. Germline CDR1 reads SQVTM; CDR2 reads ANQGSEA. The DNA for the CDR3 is TGCAGCGTTGTTATAGCCAAAAACATTCAGTACTTC. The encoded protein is CSVVIAKNIQYF.

This CDR3 is CASSLGLANEQFF. The CDR3 nucleotides read TGCGCCAGCAGCTTGGGACTAGCGAATGAGCAGTTCTTC. This chain joins TRBV5-1 and TRBJ2-1, with 8 positions matching TRBD2. V trimming: 0 bases; J trimming: 7 bases; junction bases outside the gene matches: 0. CDR1 SGHRS and CDR2 YFSETQ come from the germline V gene. This CDR3 is built from 13 residues.

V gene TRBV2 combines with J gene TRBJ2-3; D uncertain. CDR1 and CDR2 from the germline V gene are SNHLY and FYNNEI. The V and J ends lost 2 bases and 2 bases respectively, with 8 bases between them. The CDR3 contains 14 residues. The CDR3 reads CASSELANTDTQYF. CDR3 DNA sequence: TGTGCCAGCAGTGAACTGGCAAACACAGATACGCAGTATTTT.

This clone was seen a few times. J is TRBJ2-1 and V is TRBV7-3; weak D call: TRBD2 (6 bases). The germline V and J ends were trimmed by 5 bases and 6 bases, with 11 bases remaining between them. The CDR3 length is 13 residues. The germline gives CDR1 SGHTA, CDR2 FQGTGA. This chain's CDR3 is CASSPRDFNEQFF. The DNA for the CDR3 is TGTGCCAGCAGCCCTCGGGACTTCAATGAGCAGTTCTTC. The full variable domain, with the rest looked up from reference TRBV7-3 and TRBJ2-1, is GAGVSQTPSNKVTEKGKYVELRCDPISGHTALYWYRQSLGQGPEFLIYFQGTGAADDSGLPNDRFFAVRPEGSVSTLKIQRTERGDSAVYLCASSPRDFNEQFFGPGTRLTVL.

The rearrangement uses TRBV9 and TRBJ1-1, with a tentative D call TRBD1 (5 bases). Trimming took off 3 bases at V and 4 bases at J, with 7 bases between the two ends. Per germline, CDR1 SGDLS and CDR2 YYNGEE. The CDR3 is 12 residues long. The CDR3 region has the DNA TGTGCCAGCAGCGAACAGGTCACTGAAGCTTTCTTT. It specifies CASSEQVTEAFF. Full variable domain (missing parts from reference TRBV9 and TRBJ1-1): DSGVTQTPKHLITATGQRVTLRCSPRSGDLSVYWYQQSLDQGLQFLIQYYNGEERAKGNILERFSAQQFPDLHSELNLSSLELGDSALYFCASSEQVTEAFFGQGTRLTVV.

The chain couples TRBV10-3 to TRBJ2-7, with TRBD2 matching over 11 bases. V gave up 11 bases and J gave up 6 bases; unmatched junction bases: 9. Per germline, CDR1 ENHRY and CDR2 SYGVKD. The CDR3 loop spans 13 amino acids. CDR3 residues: CAVGVAGGLEQYF. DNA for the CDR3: TGTGCCGTCGGGGTAGCGGGGGGGCTCGAGCAGTACTTC.

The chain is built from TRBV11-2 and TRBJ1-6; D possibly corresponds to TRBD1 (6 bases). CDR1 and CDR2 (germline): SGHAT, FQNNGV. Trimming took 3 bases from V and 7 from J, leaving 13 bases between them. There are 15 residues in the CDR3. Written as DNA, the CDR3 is TGTGCCAGCAGCTTGGGGGCGACATGGAATTCACCCCTCCACTTT. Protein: CASSLGATWNSPLHF.

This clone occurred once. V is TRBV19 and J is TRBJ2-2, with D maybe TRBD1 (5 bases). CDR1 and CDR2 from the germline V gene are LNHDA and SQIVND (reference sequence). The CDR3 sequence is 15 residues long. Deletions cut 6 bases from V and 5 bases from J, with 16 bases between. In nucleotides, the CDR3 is TGTGCCAGTAGCCCGAGGCAGGGTATGACCGGGGAGCTGTTTTTT. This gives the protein CASSPRQGMTGELFF. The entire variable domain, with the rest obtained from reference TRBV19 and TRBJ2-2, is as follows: DGGITQSPKYLFRKEGQNVTLSCEQNLNHDAMYWYRQDPGQGLRLIYYSQIVNDFQKGDIAEGYSVSREKKESFPLTVTSAQKNPTAFYLCASSPRQGMTGELFFGEGSRLTVL.

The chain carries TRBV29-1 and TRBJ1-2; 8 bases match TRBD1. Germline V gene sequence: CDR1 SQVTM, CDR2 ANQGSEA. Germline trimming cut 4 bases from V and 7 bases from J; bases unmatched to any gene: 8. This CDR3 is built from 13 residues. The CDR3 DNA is TGCAGCGTTGGTGTGCAGGGGGCGTTTGGCTACACCTTC. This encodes CSVGVQGAFGYTF.

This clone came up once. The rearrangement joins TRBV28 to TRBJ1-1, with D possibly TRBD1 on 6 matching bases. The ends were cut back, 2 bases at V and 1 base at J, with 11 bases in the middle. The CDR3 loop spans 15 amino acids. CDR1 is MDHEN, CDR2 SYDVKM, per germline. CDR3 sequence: CASSLDWGPNTEAFF. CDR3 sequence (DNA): TGTGCCAGCAGTTTAGATTGGGGGCCGAACACTGAAGCTTTCTTT.